The T cell receptor (beta chain) under discussion was sequenced for a study of T cells in Graves' hyperthyroidism and ophthalmopathy. This clonotype showed up many times. Its cognate antigen is unknown. The study defined stable Graves' hyperthyroidism as no ophthalmopathy progression within 18 months. The PBMCs were taken from about 10 ml of fresh peripheral blood. Amplified TCR beta CDR3 regions derived from RNA transcripts. The study used the HTBI primer set for a first-round RT-PCR of the TCR CDR3. One entry per CDR3 protein, called by TCRdb with MiXCR from the multiplex PCR reads. The profile shows 540,000 or so distinct CDR3 sequences, less than 20% of them singletons. Study-level points and caveats: Ophthalmopathy was distinguished from stable hyperthyroidism by 13 V-J signatures.

The V and J ends lost 5 bases and 8 bases, in that order; junction bases with no gene match: 7. CDR3 length equals 15 residues. Germline CDR1 is SEHNR and CDR2 is FQNEAQ (reference sequence). The clonotype comes from a woman in her thirties with Graves' hyperthyroidism. The genes are TRBV7-9 and TRBJ2-1; 12 nucleotides match TRBD2. Material for sequencing was blood. This CDR3 is CASSPGLAGKYEQFF. Written as DNA, the CDR3 is TGTGCCAGCAGCCCTGGACTAGCGGGAAAGTATGAGCAGTTCTTC.